This T cell receptor beta chain originates from a study of CD8+ T cells in alopecia areata. As the sequencing template, cDNA was produced by extracting RNA and reverse transcribing it. Some clones are missing from TCRdb's copy, which holds only in-frame ones; the method was immunoSEQ multiplex PCR. This repertoire shows around 120,000 clones, 55% to 70% found once; its top ten account for 2.5% to 3%. From PBMCs, CD4+ and CD8+ T cells were sorted. The CDR3 runs to 13 residues. V dropped 7 bases and J dropped 7 bases, with 17 bases sitting between them. The germline CDR1 and CDR2 sequences are GTSNPN and SVGIG (reference sequence).

This TCR derives from a human donor in good health. What was sequenced was CD4+ T cells sorted from blood. The chain uses TRBV30 and TRBJ2-1, with D possibly called TRBD1 or TRBD2 (8 bases each). The CDR3 DNA reads TGTGCCTTTGGAGCGGGGGACAGGAATGAGCAGTTCTTC. Protein: CAFGAGDRNEQFF.